This section outlines one T cell receptor beta chain sequence together with its context. These data are taken from a study of blood T cell repertoires in COVID-19. Study summary: There were acute and convalescent COVID-19 samples, and they came from the United States, Italy and Spain.

Germline V lookup: CDR1 MNHEY, CDR2 SVGAGI. The CDR3 extends over 16 amino acids. The ends lost 4 bases at V and 5 bases at J; junction bases unmatched: 14. The repertoire was sequenced with immunoSEQ multiplex PCR; TCRdb's copy has only in-frame clones and lacks some. The sample records over 100,000 clones, roughly 85% being singletons. This chain links TRBV6-5 with TRBJ2-7, with 7 bases aligning to TRBD1. The source material was peripheral blood. The receptor was derived from a man aged 35-49 years with acute or convalescent COVID-19. CDR3 region: CASSSTSGGLIHEQYF. Here the CDR3 DNA reads TGTGCCAGCAGTTCCACCTCAGGGGGTCTTATCCACGAGCAGTACTTC.